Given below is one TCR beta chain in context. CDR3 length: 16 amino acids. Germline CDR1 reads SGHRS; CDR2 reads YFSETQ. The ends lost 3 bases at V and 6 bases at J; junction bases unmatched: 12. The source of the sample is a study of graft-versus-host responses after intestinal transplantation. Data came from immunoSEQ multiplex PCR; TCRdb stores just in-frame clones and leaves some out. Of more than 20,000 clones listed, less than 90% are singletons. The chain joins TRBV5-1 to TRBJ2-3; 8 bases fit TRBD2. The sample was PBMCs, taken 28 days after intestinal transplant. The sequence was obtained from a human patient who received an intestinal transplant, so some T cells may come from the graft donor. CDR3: CASSSGLVPLADTQYF. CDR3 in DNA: TGCGCCAGCAGCTCGGGACTAGTCCCTCTAGCGGATACGCAGTATTTT.